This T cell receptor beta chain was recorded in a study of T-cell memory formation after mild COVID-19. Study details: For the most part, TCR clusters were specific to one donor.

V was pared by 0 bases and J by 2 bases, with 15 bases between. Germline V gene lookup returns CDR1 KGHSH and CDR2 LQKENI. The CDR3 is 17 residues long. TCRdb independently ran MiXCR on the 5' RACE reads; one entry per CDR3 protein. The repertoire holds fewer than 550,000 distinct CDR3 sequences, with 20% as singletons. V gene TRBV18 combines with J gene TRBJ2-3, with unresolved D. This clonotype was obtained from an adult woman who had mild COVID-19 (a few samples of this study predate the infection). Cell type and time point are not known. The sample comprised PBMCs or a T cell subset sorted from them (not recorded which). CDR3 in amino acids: CASSPPGGEFLTDTQYF. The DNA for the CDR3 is TGTGCCAGCTCACCACCCGGTGGAGAGTTCCTCACAGATACGCAGTATTTT. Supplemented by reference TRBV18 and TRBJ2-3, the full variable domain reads NAGVMQNPRHLVRRRGQEARLRCSPMKGHSHVYWYRQLPEEGLKFMVYLQKENIIDESGMPKERFSAEFPKEGPSILRIQQVVRGDSAAYFCASSPPGGEFLTDTQYFGPGTRLTVL.